This T cell receptor beta chain was captured in a study of cytotoxic CD8 clonotypes in ibrutinib-treated CLL. Study information: Overall, roughly 25 responses were partial and 2 complete; following median 68 months, roughly 15 patients stayed remitted and roughly twelve progressed. Patients gave response samples after a median approximately eleven months of treatment, range 6 to 36. Study conclusions and caveats: Private clonotypes, not public ones, expanded at ibrutinib response.

About this clone itself: No antigen is known for it.

Deep sequencing aimed at 1 in 200,000 to 1 in 1 million T cells' resolution. Clones were read by immunoSEQ multiplex PCR, and TCRdb kept only the in-frame ones, dropping some. The sample carries about 60,000 clones, nearly 55% recorded once. The CDR3 loop spans 20 amino acids. Germline trimming cut 2 bases from V and 0 bases from J; bases unmatched to any gene: 18. Germline CDR1 is MNHEY and CDR2 is SMNVEV (reference sequence). The chain combines TRBV27 with TRBJ1-1, with 7 bases lining up with TRBD1. The sequence was obtained from a human donor with chronic lymphocytic leukemia. The sample was PBMCs, taken at disease progression, from a patient treated with ibrutinib. CDR3 region: CASSLTALYADRKMNTEAFF. The CDR3 DNA is TGTGCCAGCAGTTTAACGGCTCTATACGCGGACAGGAAGATGAACACTGAAGCTTTCTTT.